Below, 19 T cell receptor beta chains from the same sample are listed, as sequenced in a study of T cell responses to AZD1222 COVID-19 vaccine. TCRdb's copy holds only in-frame clones and misses some; the assay was immunoSEQ multiplex PCR. The sample lists 250,000 or so clones; 93% were seen once. The specimen comprised peripheral blood, sampled on day 0 of AZD1222 vaccination. The receptors originated from an adult in good health.

V and J are TRBV18 and TRBJ1-2; 7 bases are a match to TRBD1. Unmatched junction bases numbered 6, after V lost 2 bases and J lost 3 bases. The CDR3 totals 15 residues. CDR1 and CDR2 (germline): KGHSH, LQKENI. The CDR3 here is CASSPWDSGYYGYTF. CDR3 sequence (DNA): TGTGCCAGCTCACCATGGGACAGCGGTTACTATGGCTACACCTTC.

The V and J genes are TRBV7-9 and TRBJ1-1, with D perhaps matching TRBD1 (6 bases). In germline, CDR1 is SEHNR, CDR2 FQNEAQ (reference sequence). Trimming left V 3 bases short and J 7 bases short, with 9 bases between. The CDR3 runs 12 residues. This CDR3 is CASSLTQGEAFF. The CDR3 nucleotides read TGTGCCAGCAGCTTGACACAGGGTGAAGCTTTCTTT.

J is TRBJ2-1 and V is TRBV28; TRBD2 matches 7 bases. Trimming removed 5 bases from V and 0 bases from J; junction bases left unmatched: 4. The CDR3 has 15 residues. Germline V lookup: CDR1 MDHEN, CDR2 SYDVKM. The CDR3 bases are TGTGCCAGCAGTAGCGGGGCCAGCTCCTACAATGAGCAGTTCTTC. Protein: CASSSGASSYNEQFF.

In this sample, this clone turned up once. The chain joins TRBV27 to TRBJ1-5; 9 nucleotides line up with TRBD1. After removal of 11 bases from V and 3 bases from J, the junction contained 8 bases not matched to a gene. The length of the CDR3 is 14 residues. Germline V gene lookup returns CDR1 MNHEY and CDR2 SMNVEV (reference sequence). The CDR3 is CASGGQGNNQPQHF. CDR3 sequence (DNA): TGTGCCTCGGGGGGACAGGGAAACAATCAGCCCCAGCATTTT.

V gene TRBV5-1 combines with J gene TRBJ2-3; D gene unclear. The length of the CDR3 is 15 residues. Germline lookup yields CDR1 SGHRS and CDR2 YFSETQ. V lost 0 bases to trimming and J lost 1 base, with 9 bases between them. CDR3 in amino acids: CASSLEAVGTDTQYF. The DNA of the CDR3 is TGCGCCAGCAGCTTGGAGGCGGTGGGCACAGATACGCAGTATTTT.

J is TRBJ1-5 and V is TRBV19, with unresolved D. Per germline, CDR1 LNHDA and CDR2 SQIVND (reference sequence). The CDR3 is made up of 15 amino acids. Trimming shortened V by 1 base and J by 2 bases, and 9 bases separated the two germline ends. The CDR3 region has the DNA TGTGCCAGTAGTATAGTTGGGAAGGGCAATCAGCCCCAGCATTTT. Translating it yields CASSIVGKGNQPQHF. The whole variable domain, filled in from reference TRBV19 and TRBJ1-5, reads DGGITQSPKYLFRKEGQNVTLSCEQNLNHDAMYWYRQDPGQGLRLIYYSQIVNDFQKGDIAEGYSVSREKKESFPLTVTSAQKNPTAFYLCASSIVGKGNQPQHFGDGTRLSIL.

The chain employs TRBV27 and TRBJ2-1; 10 bases are a match to TRBD2. Germline CDR1 and CDR2: MNHEY and SMNVEV (reference sequence). The CDR3 length is 15 residues. V gave up 0 bases and J gave up 8 bases; unmatched junction bases: 4. CDR3 protein: CASSLSSGGADEQFF. In DNA, the CDR3 is TGTGCCAGCAGTTTATCCAGCGGGGGGGCCGATGAGCAGTTCTTC.

The chain is built from TRBV2 and TRBJ2-7; 11 nucleotides agree with TRBD1. V dropped 7 bases and J dropped 2; count of bases not matched to a gene: 4. CDR1 and CDR2 from the germline V gene are SNHLY and FYNNEI. This CDR3 region has 14 residues. CDR3 sequence (DNA): TGTGCCAGCAAGGGACAGGGGGTCACCTACGAGCAGTACTTC. It yields the protein CASKGQGVTYEQYF.

The chain joins TRBV24-1 to TRBJ2-2, with 10 bases aligning to TRBD1. Per germline, CDR1 KGHDR and CDR2 SFDVKD. The CDR3 is made up of 15 amino acids. V was pared by 4 bases and J by 6 bases, with 4 bases of the junction left unmatched. The chain's CDR3 is CATSDRGQGAGELFF. The DNA for the CDR3 is TGTGCCACCAGTGACCGAGGACAGGGGGCCGGGGAGCTGTTTTTT.

The chain recombines TRBV13 with TRBJ2-1; 7 bases are a match to TRBD1. V lost 5 bases, J lost 1 base, and 8 bases stayed unmatched. The CDR3 is 16 amino acids. CDR1 is PRHDT and CDR2 is FYEKMQ in the germline V gene (reference sequence). The CDR3 nucleotides are TGTGCCAGCAGCGGACGACAGGGCGGTTCCTACAATGAGCAGTTCTTC. Translated, it gives CASSGRQGGSYNEQFF.

The chain links TRBV5-4 to TRBJ2-5; D could derive from TRBD1 or TRBD2 (5 bases each). With 1 base removed from V and 3 bases from J, the gap between germline ends came to 7 bases. Per germline, CDR1 SGHNT and CDR2 YYREEE (reference sequence). There are 13 residues in the CDR3. The CDR3 sequence: CASSLRGEETQYF. The CDR3 DNA sequence: TGTGCCAGCAGCTTGCGAGGGGAAGAGACCCAGTACTTC.

The chain recombines TRBV28 with TRBJ1-6, with 8 bases matching TRBD1. The V segment lost 6 bases and the J segment 3 bases; nucleotides outside the gene matches: 4. Germline V gene sequence: CDR1 MDHEN, CDR2 SYDVKM. CDR3 length equals 15 residues. This CDR3 reads CASRPGGFYNSPLHF. The DNA of the CDR3 is TGTGCCAGCAGACCAGGGGGCTTCTATAATTCACCCCTCCACTTT.

The rearrangement links TRBV28 to TRBJ2-7, with 10 bases matching TRBD1. The CDR3 consists of 16 residues. The germline gives CDR1 MDHEN, CDR2 SYDVKM. V gave up 5 bases and J gave up 5 bases; unmatched junction bases: 12. The CDR3 is CASSSPGTGVRNEQYF. As DNA, the CDR3 is TGTGCCAGCAGTAGTCCCGGGACAGGGGTTCGTAACGAGCAGTACTTC.

This chain uses TRBV6-5 with TRBJ2-7; TRBD1 matches at 8 bases. Losses at the gene ends were 6 bases for V and 5 bases for J; bases not matched to a gene: 12. This CDR3 has 15 amino acids. Germline V gene lookup returns CDR1 MNHEY and CDR2 SVGAGI. In DNA, the CDR3 is TGTGCCAGCAGCCTCCAGGGGGCGCGGTACCACGAGCAGTACTTC. Its translation is CASSLQGARYHEQYF.

V and J are TRBV28 and TRBJ1-3, with D possibly matching TRBD1 (5 bases). V dropped 6 bases and J dropped 7 bases, with 10 bases sitting between them. This CDR3 is 12 amino acids long. Germline-derived CDR1 and CDR2 are MDHEN and SYDVKM. The CDR3 loop reads CASSPGGNTIYF. For the CDR3, the DNA is TGTGCCAGCAGCCCCGGGGGGAACACCATATATTTT.

This clone was counted a single time. The chain couples TRBV3-1 (or the pseudogene TRBV3-2) to TRBJ2-7, with a tentative D call TRBD2 (5 bases). The CDR3 is 13 amino acids. Germline CDR1 is LGHDT and CDR2 is YNNKEL (reference sequence). Trimming cost V 1 base and J 4 bases, with 8 bases left between them. CDR3 residues: CASSQAGSYEQYF. The CDR3 DNA reads TGTGCCAGCAGCCAAGCGGGGAGTTACGAGCAGTACTTC.

This clone was counted a single time. The rearrangement uses TRBV5-1 and TRBJ1-1; tentatively, D is TRBD1 (6 bases). Germline loops: CDR1 SGHRS, CDR2 YFSETQ. Trimming left V 0 bases short and J 11 bases short, with 20 bases between. CDR3 size: 15 residues. CDR3 residues: CASSLVLGANEAAFF. The DNA for the CDR3 is TGCGCCAGCAGCTTGGTTCTGGGGGCGAACGAAGCTGCTTTCTTT. Supplemented by reference TRBV5-1 and TRBJ1-1, the full variable domain reads KAGVTQTPRYLIKTRGQQVTLSCSPISGHRSVSWYQQTPGQGLQFLFEYFSETQRNKGNFPGRFSGRQFSNSRSEMNVSTLELGDSALYLCASSLVLGANEAAFFGQGTRLTVV.

This chain connects TRBV19 to TRBJ2-2; 7 positions match TRBD2. Germline V lookup: CDR1 LNHDA, CDR2 SQIVND (reference sequence). The length of the CDR3 is 16 residues. The V and J ends lost 4 bases and 0 bases, in that order; junction bases with no gene match: 5. CDR3 nucleotides: TGTGCCAGTAGTACAGGGAGGGCCCCGAACACCGGGGAGCTGTTTTTT. As protein: CASSTGRAPNTGELFF. Drawing the rest from reference TRBV19 and TRBJ2-2, the complete variable domain is DGGITQSPKYLFRKEGQNVTLSCEQNLNHDAMYWYRQDPGQGLRLIYYSQIVNDFQKGDIAEGYSVSREKKESFPLTVTSAQKNPTAFYLCASSTGRAPNTGELFFGEGSRLTVL.

This chain connects TRBV27 to TRBJ1-6; perhaps TRBD1 as D (5 bases). CDR1 MNHEY and CDR2 SMNVEV come from the germline V gene (reference sequence). Trimming removed 6 bases from V and 6 bases from J, with 15 bases in between. The CDR3 totals 15 residues. In nucleotides, the CDR3 is TGTGCCAGCAGCCTAAGGCAGGGCCGTAATTCACCCCTCCACTTT. Protein: CASSLRQGRNSPLHF.